This is a list of T cell receptor beta chains from one sample in a study of shared clonotypes between healthy human individuals. The table came from immunoSEQ multiplex PCR; TCRdb's copy has only in-frame clones and leaves some out. The sample shows roughly 1,000,000 clones, approximately 80% of them seen only once. The specimen sequenced was memory CD4+ T cells from PBMCs. Source of these receptors: a man between 18 and 35 years old in good health. Some clones in this sample may be carry-over from other donors' samples. CDR3s include the opening cysteine and the closing phenylalanine or tryptophan. A D gene is named only where the DNA matches it firmly. Some rows mark clone size as missing; the rest say once, few, many or name a class of expanded clone.

.	TRBV21-1	.	13	TRBJ2-5	TGTGCCAGCAGCAAAACTGGCGGAGAGACCCAGTACTTC	CASSKTGGETQYF
.	TRBV2	.	13	TRBJ1-5	TGTGCCTCCGGGGATTATAGCAATCAGCCCCAGCATTTT	CASGDYSNQPQHF
.	TRBV11-3	TRBD2	15	TRBJ2-2	TGTGCCAGCAGCTTAGGAGCGGGAGGGCCCGGGGAGCTGTTTTTT	CASSLGAGGPGELFF
.	TRBV5-1	TRBD1	15	TRBJ2-5	TGCGCCAGCAGCTTGGTGGAGACAGGGCAAGAGACCCAGTACTTC	CASSLVETGQETQYF
.	TRBV25-1	TRBD2	18	TRBJ2-2	TGTGCCAGCAGTGAACATCGTGGGCTAGCGGGAGTAACCGGGGAGCTGTTTTTT	CASSEHRGLAGVTGELFF
few	TRBV5-1	.	15	TRBJ2-7	TGCGCCAGCAGCGATGGGAACCCGGCCCCCTACGAGCAGTACTTC	CASSDGNPAPYEQYF
.	TRBV28	TRBD2	15	TRBJ2-1	TGTGCCAGCCTGACACCGGGACTAGCGGGAGTTGTGCAGTTCTTC	CASLTPGLAGVVQFF
once	TRBV15	TRBD1	16	TRBJ2-2	TGTGCCACCAGCAGAGAGACAGGGGGCTGGAACGGGGAGCTGTTTTTT	CATSRETGGWNGELFF
.	TRBV11-2	TRBD2	17	TRBJ2-1	TGTGCCAGCAGCTTACTAGCTAGCGGGAGCTCCTACAATGAGCAGTTCTTC	CASSLLASGSSYNEQFF
.	TRBV15	.	19	TRBJ1-5	TGTGCCACCAGCAGAGATTATTCGAAAAGGGGAGCCGGCAATCAGCCCCAGCATTTT	CATSRDYSKRGAGNQPQHF